These 12 T cell receptor beta chains were all obtained from the same sample, sequenced in a study of OX40 agonist ivuxolimab in advanced cancers. TCRdb's table, derived via immunoSEQ multiplex PCR, lists solely in-frame clones and lacks some. Among about 55,000 clones listed, over 75% were seen once. Source: CD4+ or CD8+ T cells sorted from blood, taken in a trial of the OX40 agonist ivuxolimab. Source of these receptors: an adult with an advanced solid tumor such as melanoma, head and neck, liver or kidney cancer.

The CDR3: CASSRVRNSPLHF. The CDR3 DNA reads TGCGCCAGCTCCCGGGTCCGGAATTCACCCCTCCACTTT. V is TRBV4-1 and J is TRBJ1-6, with D hard to call. This CDR3 comprises 13 residues. The germline gives CDR1 MGHRA, CDR2 YSYEKL. Trimming removed 8 bases at V and 7 bases at J, with 12 bases between.

The rearrangement uses TRBV15 and TRBJ2-2, with TRBD1 matching 8 bases. The trim removed 0 bases at V and 2 bases at J, leaving 5 bases unmatched. This CDR3 has 17 amino acids. The germline gives CDR1 LNHNV, CDR2 YYDKDF (reference sequence). As DNA, the CDR3 is TGTGCCACCAGCAGAGATCGGGACAGGCTTAACACCGGGGAGCTGTTTTTT. It codes for CATSRDRDRLNTGELFF.

Remarks on this clone: The junction differs from germline at one of its ends, possibly a read error. Other DNA sequences in this sample translate to the same CDR3. The chain couples TRBV4-1 to TRBJ1-4; TRBD1 agrees at 9 bases. The germline gives CDR1 MGHRA, CDR2 YSYEKL. CDR3 length equals 17 residues. The DNA of the CDR3 is TGCGCCAGCAGCCAAGGGCCACAGGGGGCCACTAATGAAAAGCTGTTTTTT. Its protein is CASSQGPQGATNEKLFF.

This sequence joins TRBV25-1 and TRBJ2-3; 12 nucleotides agree with TRBD2. Germline assignment: CDR1 MGHDK and CDR2 SYGVNS. J was trimmed by 3 bases and V by 4 bases; bases with no gene match: 8. The CDR3 sequence is 17 residues long. The CDR3 DNA sequence: TGTGCCAGCAGTGGTCCTAGCGGGGGGGCGGGAACAGATACGCAGTATTTT. This translates into CASSGPSGGAGTDTQYF.

V is TRBV10-3 and J is TRBJ1-2; no reliable D call. CDR1 is ENHRY and CDR2 is SYGVKD in the germline V gene. The CDR3 has 15 residues. V dropped 6 bases and J dropped 2 bases, with 16 bases sitting between them. CDR3 region: CAIRNSGSKNYGYTF. The CDR3 DNA follows: TGTGCCATCAGAAATTCCGGGTCGAAAAACTATGGCTACACCTTC.

CDR3 nucleotides: TGTGCCAGCAGCGTAGCTCCTCGGGTGGCGGGAGGCTACACCTTC. Encoded protein: CASSVAPRVAGGYTF. The chain carries TRBV9 and TRBJ1-2; no clear D. The V end lost 0 bases, the J end lost 8 bases, and 17 bases lay between the germline ends. From germline, CDR1 is SGDLS and CDR2 YYNGEE. The length of the CDR3 is 15 residues.

This chain links TRBV2 with TRBJ2-7; TRBD2 aligns across 10 bases. V trimming: 5 bases; J trimming: 4 bases; junction bases outside the gene matches: 5. The CDR3 covers 14 residues. Germline V gives CDR1 SNHLY, CDR2 FYNNEI. CDR3: CASSTSGVRYEQYF. The DNA of the CDR3 is TGTGCCAGCAGTACTAGCGGGGTGAGGTACGAGCAGTACTTC.

This rearrangement joins TRBV5-1 to TRBJ1-2, with D possibly TRBD1 on 6 matching bases. Germline assignment: CDR1 SGHRS and CDR2 YFSETQ. The V end lost 2 bases, the J end lost 2 bases, and 10 bases lay between the germline ends. The CDR3 extends over 14 amino acids. The DNA for the CDR3 is TGCGCCAGCAGCTTCAGGACAGAAAACTATGGCTACACCTTC. Translating gives CASSFRTENYGYTF.

The CDR3 region has the DNA TGTGCCAGCAGCTTACGGAGCGCGGGACCCGGGGAGCTGTTTTTT. Amino acids: CASSLRSAGPGELFF. The gene calls are TRBV7-8 and TRBJ2-2; a possible D gene is TRBD2 (6 bases). Germline values: CDR1 SGHVS, CDR2 FQNEAQ. V was pared by 2 bases and J by 6 bases, with 13 bases between. The CDR3 contains 15 residues.

The chain recombines TRBV5-1 with TRBJ2-7, with 13 bases matching TRBD2. Looked up from germline, CDR1 is SGHRS and CDR2 is YFSETQ. The trim removed 0 bases at V and 3 bases at J, leaving 15 bases unmatched. The CDR3 sequence is 20 residues long. The CDR3 DNA reads TGCGCCAGCAGCTTGGTTGGACTAGCGGGAGTTTCTAATAATTTCTACGAGCAGTACTTC. It codes for CASSLVGLAGVSNNFYEQYF.

The rearrangement uses TRBV15 and TRBJ1-1; D gene uncertain. Germline lookup yields CDR1 LNHNV and CDR2 YYDKDF (reference sequence). This CDR3 has 17 amino acids. V lost 1 base and J 1 base, leaving 16 bases between the germline ends. Here the CDR3 reads CATSRVADLGWNTEAFF. In DNA, the CDR3 is TGTGCCACCAGCAGAGTAGCGGACCTTGGGTGGAACACTGAAGCTTTCTTT.

CDR3 region: CASSLDGYQETQYF. The CDR3 coding sequence is TGTGCCAGCAGCTTGGATGGGTACCAAGAGACCCAGTACTTC. The rearrangement uses TRBV5-5 and TRBJ2-5; D is unclear. The CDR3 runs to 14 residues. The V end was cut by 0 bases, the J end by 0 bases, with 6 bases between. CDR1 SGHKS and CDR2 YYEKEE come from the germline V gene (reference sequence).